These 27 T cell receptor beta chains came from one sample sequenced in a study of vaccination and CD4 T cells after COVID-19. These receptors' antigens are unknown. Treatment meaning: roughly ten-day PBMC culture with coronavirus spike peptide pools or control peptides (ViraFEST assay). From the unexposed donor, CD4+ T cells were collected ahead of the COVID-19 pandemic (2011-2018). Cultured CD4+ T cell DNA was sequenced using the Oncomine TCR Beta short-read assay. TCRdb called the PCR reads again in MiXCR, with one record for every CDR3 protein. The sample lists about 6,900 distinct CDR3 sequences, roughly 25% occurring once. Sequenced material: CD4+ T cells from blood, cultured in vitro. The receptor set was obtained from a human donor in good health.

This clonotype has a handful of counts. The rearrangement joins TRBV10-3 to TRBJ1-2; D is possibly TRBD1 (5 bases). Trimming pared 6 bases from V and 6 bases from J, leaving 11 bases between. The germline V gene has CDR1 ENHRY and CDR2 SYGVKD. There are 12 residues in the CDR3. DNA for the CDR3: TGTGCCATCAGCGGGACGGGAGATGGCTACACCTTC. This encodes CAISGTGDGYTF.

The chain uses TRBV20-1 and TRBJ2-1; 10 bases agree with TRBD2. CDR1 is DFQATT and CDR2 is SNEGSKA in the germline V gene (reference sequence). V shed 6 bases and J 7 bases; nucleotides not matched to a gene: 9. CDR3 length: 14 residues. CDR3 loop: CSARALAGVNEQFF. The CDR3 DNA follows: TGCAGTGCCCGCGCTCTAGCGGGGGTTAATGAGCAGTTCTTC.

The chain has TRBV2 and TRBJ1-1; D gene ambiguous. Trimming pared 3 bases from V and 1 base from J, leaving 9 bases between. Germline CDR1 and CDR2: SNHLY and FYNNEI. There are 14 residues in the CDR3. CDR3 coding DNA: TGTGCCAGCAGTGATCGTGTAACGAACACTGAAGCTTTCTTT. It specifies CASSDRVTNTEAFF.

The V call is TRBV5-4, the J call TRBJ1-1, with D unclear. V dropped 4 bases and J dropped 1 base, with 14 bases sitting between them. Germline V CDR1 and CDR2: SGHNT, YYREEE (reference sequence). The CDR3 length is 15 residues. CDR3 sequence: CASSPSAGRNTEAFF. The CDR3 DNA is TGTGCCAGCAGCCCCTCGGCAGGCAGGAACACTGAAGCTTTCTTT. Full variable domain (rest looked up from reference TRBV5-4 and TRBJ1-1): ETGVTQSPTHLIKTRGQQVTLRCSSQSGHNTVSWYQQALGQGPQFIFQYYREEENGRGNFPPRFSGLQFPNYSSELNVNALELDDSALYLCASSPSAGRNTEAFFGQGTRLTVV.

This chain joins TRBV11-2 and TRBJ2-5; perhaps D is TRBD1 or TRBD2 (6 bases each). The V gene's germline CDR1 is SGHAT and CDR2 FQNNGV. The CDR3 has 15 residues. The V end was cut by 2 bases, the J end by 4 bases, with 14 bases between. For the CDR3, the DNA is TGTGCCAGCAGCTTAATATCCGGGGGCGGAGAGACCCAGTACTTC. This encodes CASSLISGGGETQYF.

In its sample, this clonotype ranks as medium-sized. CDR3 sequence (DNA): TGTGCCACTCAGGGGGCGCGTGATACAGATACGCAGTATTTT. It codes for CATQGARDTDTQYF. V and J are TRBV24-1 and TRBJ2-3; TRBD1 aligns across 8 bases. This CDR3 is 14 amino acids long. Germline lookup yields CDR1 KGHDR and CDR2 SFDVKD. Trimming removed 10 bases from V and 3 bases from J; junction bases left unmatched: 8.

J is TRBJ1-1 and V is TRBV7-9; 8 bases align to TRBD1. The trim removed 5 bases at V and 6 bases at J, leaving 11 bases unmatched. The CDR3 consists of 15 residues. CDR1 is SEHNR and CDR2 is FQNEAQ in the germline V gene (reference sequence). The CDR3 loop reads CASSPQGASGAEAFF. CDR3 nucleotide sequence: TGTGCCAGCAGCCCGCAGGGGGCCTCAGGCGCTGAAGCTTTCTTT.

This clonotype was seen only a few times. The rearrangement joins TRBV9 to TRBJ2-3; D is tentatively TRBD1 or TRBD2 (6 bases each). The CDR3 has 16 amino acids. Looked up from germline, CDR1 is SGDLS and CDR2 is YYNGEE. The V gene lost 1 base and the J gene lost 4 bases, with 16 bases spanning the gap. CDR3 sequence (DNA): TGTGCCAGCAGCGTAAGCTGGGGGGCCATCGCAGATACGCAGTATTTT. Translating gives CASSVSWGAIADTQYF.

The V and J genes are TRBV20-1 and TRBJ1-2; D is perhaps TRBD1 (5 bases). V lost 3 bases and J 4 bases, leaving 15 bases between the germline ends. Germline V gene lookup returns CDR1 DFQATT and CDR2 SNEGSKA (reference sequence). The CDR3 is 14 residues long. The CDR3 DNA sequence: TGCAGTGCTAGCCCATCGGGGGGGAGCTATGGCTACACCTTC. Encoded protein: CSASPSGGSYGYTF.

The sample holds one count of this clonotype. The chain uses TRBV15 and TRBJ2-1; tentative D call: TRBD1 (6 bases). The V end lost 0 bases, the J end lost 10 bases, and 13 bases lay between the germline ends. CDR3 size: 14 residues. Germline V gene sequence: CDR1 LNHNV, CDR2 YYDKDF (reference sequence). The CDR3 loop is CATSRDLTGTEQFF. The CDR3 region has the DNA TGTGCCACCAGCAGAGATTTAACCGGGACAGAGCAGTTCTTC.

A single count supports this clonotype. The CDR3 nucleotides read TGTGCCAGCAGTTTAGCTGTTCGGGAAGCTTTCTTT. The encoded protein is CASSLAVREAFF. V gene TRBV12-3 or TRBV12-4 combines with J gene TRBJ1-1; D call uncertain. Trimming shortened V by 0 bases and J by 8 bases, and 7 bases separated the two germline ends. The CDR3 covers 12 residues.

The chain is built from TRBV19 and TRBJ1-5; 7 bases map to TRBD1. V was pared by 5 bases and J by 4 bases, with 8 bases of the junction left unmatched. Germline CDR1 is LNHDA and CDR2 is SQIVND (reference sequence). This CDR3 comprises 15 residues. The CDR3 region is CASSGSGGTNQPQHF. The CDR3 DNA reads TGTGCCAGTAGTGGTTCAGGGGGTACAAATCAGCCCCAGCATTTT.

This chain connects TRBV18 to TRBJ2-3; TRBD1 matches 11 bases. CDR3 length: 13 amino acids. CDR1 is KGHSH, CDR2 LQKENI, per germline. Germline trimming cut 5 bases from V and 5 bases from J; bases unmatched to any gene: 0. The CDR3 region has the DNA TGTGCCAGCTCAGGGACAGGGGGAGATACGCAGTATTTT. Translation gives CASSGTGGDTQYF.

This clonotype was seen more than once but under ten times. The rearrangement joins TRBV20-1 to TRBJ1-5; 8 bases are shared with TRBD1. CDR1 and CDR2 (germline): DFQATT, SNEGSKA (reference sequence). V lost 0 bases and J lost 5; bases outside the gene matches: 9. This CDR3 is 16 amino acids long. CDR3 DNA sequence: TGCAGTGCTAGAGATATGGACAGGGTCACGGATCAGCCCCAGCATTTT. Translating gives CSARDMDRVTDQPQHF.

The chain carries TRBV20-1 and TRBJ2-2; 8 positions match TRBD2. The CDR3 loop spans 16 amino acids. CDR1 DFQATT and CDR2 SNEGSKA come from the germline V gene (reference sequence). J lost 7 bases, V lost 6 bases, and 16 bases had no gene match. The CDR3 here is CSATPMAGGVVGELFF. The CDR3 DNA follows: TGCAGTGCAACCCCAATGGCGGGGGGCGTCGTCGGGGAGCTGTTTTTT.

The sample holds a few counts of this clonotype. The genes are TRBV20-1 and TRBJ2-1; TRBD2 might be the D (5 bases). The CDR3 totals 22 residues. CDR1 and CDR2 (germline): DFQATT, SNEGSKA (reference sequence). The V and J ends lost 3 bases and 0 bases respectively, with 33 bases between them. CDR3 loop: CSARCPHTSTRVWASSYNEQFF. CDR3 coding DNA: TGCAGTGCTAGGTGTCCCCACACCTCAACGAGGGTGTGGGCAAGCTCCTACAATGAGCAGTTCTTC.

This sequence joins TRBV14 and TRBJ1-2, with D perhaps matching TRBD1 (6 bases). The CDR3 covers 18 residues. CDR1 and CDR2 from the germline V gene are SGHDN and FVKESK. V lost 2 bases and J 6 bases, leaving 25 bases between the germline ends. The CDR3 nucleotides read TGTGCCAGCAGCCAACAAACAGGGTTTCTCGGCCGGATCGATGGCTACACCTTC. This translates into CASSQQTGFLGRIDGYTF.

The J gene is TRBJ1-2, the V gene TRBV6-5; a possible D gene is TRBD1 (5 bases). The CDR3 runs to 15 residues. Trimming took 2 bases from V and 0 from J, leaving 10 bases between them. Germline CDR1 and CDR2: MNHEY and SVGAGI. CDR3 residues: CASSYGQGTNYGYTF. The CDR3 DNA reads as TGTGCCAGCAGTTACGGGCAGGGAACTAACTATGGCTACACCTTC.

A remark on this clonotype: A read error may account for a junction end that differs from germline. The chain joins TRBV20-1 to TRBJ2-7, with D tentatively TRBD1 (6 bases). Looked up from germline, CDR1 is DFQATT and CDR2 is SNEGSKA (reference sequence). CDR3 size: 14 residues. CDR3 coding DNA: TGCAGTGCCAGAGGGGGACACACCTCCTACGAGCAGAACTTC. Protein sequence: CSARGGHTSYEQNF.

V gene TRBV5-1 combines with J gene TRBJ2-2; the match to TRBD1 covers 8 bases. V was pared by 0 bases and J by 5 bases, with 3 bases of the junction left unmatched. The CDR3 is 15 residues long. The germline V gene has CDR1 SGHRS and CDR2 YFSETQ. The CDR3 spells CASSLVTGGTGELFF. For the CDR3, the DNA is TGCGCCAGCAGCTTGGTTACAGGGGGAACCGGGGAGCTGTTTTTT.

This sequence joins TRBV7-9 and TRBJ2-1; D gene uncertain. The V end lost 1 base, the J end lost 1 base, and 11 bases lay between the germline ends. The V gene's germline CDR1 is SEHNR and CDR2 FQNEAQ (reference sequence). This CDR3 has 16 residues. DNA for the CDR3: TGTGCCAGCAGCTTAGTAAACGGTTGGTCCTACAATGAGCAGTTCTTC. Residues: CASSLVNGWSYNEQFF.

This clonotype came up a few times. The rearrangement joins TRBV6-5 to TRBJ1-6; the D gene is possibly TRBD1 (5 bases). The CDR3 runs to 14 residues. V lost 6 bases and J 11 bases, leaving 17 bases between the germline ends. The germline V gene encodes CDR1 MNHEY and CDR2 SVGAGI. The DNA for the CDR3 is TGTGCCAGCAGAGACTCGGGGGGGAACCCACCCCTCCACTTT. It is translated as CASRDSGGNPPLHF.

This clonotype has a handful of counts. The chain couples TRBV7-8 to TRBJ2-6; tentative D call: TRBD2 (6 bases). Germline values: CDR1 SGHVS, CDR2 FQNEAQ. The CDR3 consists of 17 residues. V lost 5 bases and J lost 2, with 16 bases in between. The CDR3 DNA reads TGTGCCAGCAGCGCCCGTATGGAGGGTACTGGGGCCAACGTCCTGACTTTC. This codes for CASSARMEGTGANVLTF.

This clonotype has just a few counts. This chain links TRBV6-1 with TRBJ2-3; D gene uncertain. CDR1 is MNHNS, CDR2 SASEGT, per germline. With 7 bases removed from V and 1 base from J, the gap between germline ends came to 9 bases. CDR3 length: 13 amino acids. This CDR3 is CASTGSGTDTQYF. In DNA form, the CDR3 reads TGTGCCAGCACAGGATCCGGCACAGATACGCAGTATTTT.

This chain connects TRBV12-3 or TRBV12-4 to TRBJ1-1; no definite D call. The CDR3 totals 14 residues. The V end was cut by 3 bases, the J end by 1 base, with 9 bases between. CDR3 loop: CASSLKGPNTEAFF. CDR3 sequence (DNA): TGTGCCAGCAGTTTGAAGGGCCCGAACACTGAAGCTTTCTTT.

This clonotype was seen a handful of times. V is TRBV7-9 and J is TRBJ1-5; D ambiguous. The CDR3 length is 12 residues. Germline-derived CDR1 and CDR2 are SEHNR and FQNEAQ (reference sequence). Deletions cut 5 bases from V and 5 bases from J, with 7 bases between. The CDR3 loop is CASSINYQPQHF. Here the CDR3 DNA reads TGTGCCAGCAGCATAAACTATCAGCCCCAGCATTTT.

The chain is built from TRBV7-6 and TRBJ1-3; no definite D call. The CDR3 covers 13 residues. Germline CDR1 is SGHVS and CDR2 is FNYEAQ. V was trimmed by 1 base and J by 2 bases, leaving 3 bases between them. The CDR3 bases are TGTGCCAGCAGCTTAGTCACTGGAAACACCATATATTTT. It yields the protein CASSLVTGNTIYF.